Below are 9 T cell receptor beta chains sequenced from a single sample in a study of metastatic and nonmetastatic thyroid tumors (dated by TCRdb to the early 2020s). Libraries were constructed by PCR. The data were produced on an Illumina HiSeq 4000. Clones were called with MiXCR by TCRdb after fastp trimmed the public reads at Q25, and only in-frame beta chains were retained. This sample holds roughly 70,000 clones; around 20% were observed only once. The ten largest account for 9.5% to 15% of the sample. No treatment had been received by any patient before thyroid surgery. The material sequenced was blood. These receptors were obtained from a female donor with papillary thyroid cancer or a benign thyroid nodule (not recorded which). Some clones in this sample may be carry-over from other donors' samples.

This clone was found many times. The chain combines TRBV14 with TRBJ1-2; 7 bases line up with TRBD1. V gave up 1 base and J gave up 5 bases; unmatched junction bases: 4. CDR1 is SGHDN, CDR2 FVKESK, per germline. The CDR3 runs 14 residues. The CDR3 loop is CASSQADRVYGYTF. The CDR3 nucleotides read TGTGCCAGCAGCCAAGCCGACAGGGTTTATGGCTACACCTTC.

This clone was seen many times. The chain carries TRBV7-9 and TRBJ1-1; D is perhaps TRBD1 (5 bases). The germline gives CDR1 SEHNR, CDR2 FQNEAQ (reference sequence). The CDR3 is made up of 15 amino acids. Trimming cost V 5 bases and J 0 bases, with 13 bases left between them. The CDR3 spells CASSIDSTLNTEAFF. CDR3 DNA: TGTGCCAGCAGCATTGACAGCACTCTGAACACTGAAGCTTTCTTT.

Ten or more counts support this clone. The chain uses TRBV6-1 and TRBJ2-6; D may be TRBD2 (5 bases). CDR3 size: 15 residues. Trimming pared 5 bases from V and 1 base from J, leaving 9 bases between. The germline V gene has CDR1 MNHNS and CDR2 SASEGT. The DNA for the CDR3 is TGTGCCAGCAGTAGTGGGAGTTCTGGGGCCAACGTCCTGACTTTC. Amino acid sequence: CASSSGSSGANVLTF.

In its sample, this clone was seen many times. The rearrangement links TRBV28 to TRBJ2-1; TRBD2 matches 11 bases. Germline loops: CDR1 MDHEN, CDR2 SYDVKM. With V trimmed by 4 bases and J by 4 bases, 3 bases remained unmatched. There are 15 residues in the CDR3. CDR3 in DNA: TGTGCCAGCAGTTCGGGACTAGCGGCATACAATGAGCAGTTCTTC. Its protein is CASSSGLAAYNEQFF. Based on the CDR3 plus reference TRBV28 and TRBJ2-1, the full variable domain is DVKVTQSSRYLVKRTGEKVFLECVQDMDHENMFWYRQDPGLGLRLIYFSYDVKMKEKGDIPEGYSVSREKKERFSLILESASTNQTSMYLCASSSGLAAYNEQFFGPGTRLTVL.

In its sample, this clone was seen many times. This chain connects TRBV5-1 to TRBJ1-4; D gene uncertain. Germline V CDR1 and CDR2: SGHRS, YFSETQ. The V gene lost 0 bases and the J gene lost 7 bases, with 13 bases spanning the gap. The CDR3 contains 15 residues. CDR3 residues: CASSLERGGGEKLFF. The CDR3 region has the DNA TGCGCCAGCAGCTTGGAGCGGGGAGGCGGTGAAAAACTGTTTTTT.

This clone was recorded many times. The sample has other DNA sequences that encode this CDR3 too. The chain links TRBV5-5 to TRBJ2-3; TRBD1 might be the D (6 bases). V was shortened by 0 bases and J by 2 bases, with 10 bases between the two germline ends. Germline values: CDR1 SGHKS, CDR2 YYEKEE (reference sequence). The CDR3 has 15 amino acids. For the CDR3, the DNA is TGTGCCAGCAGCTTGGCGGACAGCGCCACAGATACGCAGTATTTT. Translation: CASSLADSATDTQYF.

This clone was seen many times. The genes are TRBV27 and TRBJ2-6; D remains unclear. Germline lookup yields CDR1 MNHEY and CDR2 SMNVEV (reference sequence). The CDR3 runs to 15 residues. Trimming shortened V by 0 bases and J by 3 bases, and 6 bases separated the two germline ends. Written as DNA, the CDR3 is TGTGCCAGCAGTTTATCAGGTGGTGGGGCCAACGTCCTGACTTTC. Encoded protein: CASSLSGGGANVLTF.

About this clone itself: This may be a read error, as it is one base from a much larger clone. V and J are TRBV18 and TRBJ1-1; D remains unclear. The CDR3 sequence is 13 residues long. Germline CDR1 and CDR2: KGHSH and LQKENI. CDR3 loop: CASSPPGSTEALF. The CDR3 DNA follows: TGTGCCAGCTCACCACCGGGGTCCACTGAAGCTCTCTTT.

This clone appeared many times. The V gene is TRBV11-3, the J gene TRBJ2-7; 10 bases are shared with TRBD2. Germline CDR1 SGHNT, CDR2 YENEEA. CDR3 length: 15 amino acids. V lost 4 bases, J lost 2 bases, and 5 bases stayed unmatched. CDR3 protein: CASSSRTSGAYEQYF. The CDR3 DNA is TGTGCCAGCAGCTCCCGGACTAGCGGAGCCTACGAGCAGTACTTC. Full variable domain (missing parts from reference TRBV11-3 and TRBJ2-7): EAGVVQSPRYKIIEKKQPVAFWCNPISGHNTLYWYLQNLGQGPELLIRYENEEAVDDSQLPKDRFSAERLKGVDSTLKIQPAELGDSAVYLCASSSRTSGAYEQYFGPGTRLTVT.